One and the same sample provided the 16 T cell receptor beta chains below, sequenced in a study of CD4 and CD8 cells across lung adenocarcinoma regions. TCRdb reprocessed the PCR reads via MiXCR and lists one record per CDR3 protein. The sample consists of 6,000 to 7,500 distinct CDR3 sequences, approximately 51% of them appearing once. Sequenced: CD8+ T cells from the center of a lung tumor. Every receptor here comes from a male donor with lung adenocarcinoma. The CD4 and CD8 labels of this study may be unreliable.

The V and J genes are TRBV6-1 and TRBJ2-2, with 9 positions matching TRBD2. Germline V gene lookup returns CDR1 MNHNS and CDR2 SASEGT. This CDR3 comprises 15 residues. The V and J ends lost 1 base and 7 bases, in that order; junction bases with no gene match: 4. The CDR3: CASSEVREGGGELFF. In DNA, the CDR3 is TGTGCCAGCAGTGAAGTGCGGGAGGGGGGCGGGGAGCTGTTTTTT.

Turning to this clonotype: The junction does not match germline at one end; this may be a read error. This chain joins TRBV7-2 and TRBJ2-4, with 10 bases matching TRBD2. CDR3 size: 15 residues. Germline assignment: CDR1 SGHTA and CDR2 FQGNSA. Written as DNA, the CDR3 is TGTGCCAGCAGCTCGGGGACTAGCGCCAAAGATATTCAGTATTTC. Translated, it gives CASSSGTSAKDIQYF.

This clonotype was observed a few times. This chain connects TRBV27 to TRBJ2-1, with TRBD2 as a possible D gene (6 bases). Deletions cut 6 bases from V and 1 base from J, with 19 bases between. Germline-derived CDR1 and CDR2 are MNHEY and SMNVEV (reference sequence). This CDR3 is built from 17 residues. In DNA form, the CDR3 reads TGTGCCAGCAGCCCCCCCTTCGGGACTGGGTCCTACAATGAGCAGTTCTTC. This codes for CASSPPFGTGSYNEQFF.

The chain joins TRBV9 to TRBJ2-1; TRBD1 aligns across 12 bases. The trim removed 1 base at V and 7 bases at J, leaving 3 bases unmatched. Germline V gene sequence: CDR1 SGDLS, CDR2 YYNGEE. The CDR3 consists of 15 residues. The CDR3 DNA is TGTGCCAGCAGCGTATGGGACAGGGGGCCTAATGAGCAGTTCTTC. Translation gives CASSVWDRGPNEQFF.

Comments on this clonotype: At one end the junction does not follow the germline gene, possibly because of a read error. The V and J genes are TRBV6-1 and TRBJ2-1; 8 bases fit TRBD1. Germline lookup yields CDR1 MNHNS and CDR2 SASEGT. CDR3 length equals 14 residues. The DNA for the CDR3 is TGTGCCAGCAGCGAAGGGACAGGTGTCAATGAGCAGTTCTTC. Encoded protein: CASSEGTGVNEQFF.

This clonotype was counted ten times or more. The chain recombines TRBV4-1 with TRBJ2-6; the D is unclear. This CDR3 has 15 amino acids. Germline V gene sequence: CDR1 MGHRA, CDR2 YSYEKL. Trimming cost V 1 base and J 2 bases, with 6 bases left between them. CDR3 sequence: CASSQVGTGANVLTF. The CDR3 DNA is TGCGCCAGCAGCCAAGTAGGGACTGGGGCCAACGTCCTGACTTTC.

V is TRBV10-2 and J is TRBJ2-3; tentative D call: TRBD2 (6 bases). Between the trimmed V and J ends, which lost 3 bases and 1 base, there was a span of 8 bases. CDR3 length equals 14 residues. Germline CDR1 reads WSHSY; CDR2 reads SAAADI. The CDR3 bases are TGCGCCAGCAGTGATCTAGCGCGCACAGATACGCAGTATTTT. Translated, it gives CASSDLARTDTQYF.

This rearrangement joins TRBV9 to TRBJ1-6; D not certain. Germline assignment: CDR1 SGDLS and CDR2 YYNGEE. The CDR3 loop spans 16 amino acids. Trimming removed 0 bases from V and 14 bases from J, with 21 bases in between. CDR3 sequence: CASSVEPSLRDLALHF. DNA of the CDR3: TGTGCCAGCAGCGTAGAACCCAGCCTGAGGGATCTGGCCCTCCACTTT.

This clonotype was seen only once. At one of its ends the junction is not consistent with the germline gene, which may arise from a read error. The V gene is TRBV6-1, the J gene TRBJ2-1, with 8 bases matching TRBD2. The J call could be wrong; TRBJ2-5 is a better fit for the DNA end. Germline CDR1 and CDR2: MNHNS and SASEGT. The length of the CDR3 is 14 residues. CDR3 DNA: TGTGCCGGGAGCGGGGGCGGTGGGCAAGACACCCAGTACTTC. Its translation is CAGSGGGGQDTQYF.

A single count supports this clonotype. V and J are TRBV27 and TRBJ1-4, with 7 bases lining up with TRBD1. The CDR3 is 16 amino acids. V lost 4 bases to trimming and J lost 0 bases; unmatched junction nucleotides: 5. Germline V gene data show CDR1 as MNHEY and CDR2 as SMNVEV (reference sequence). In DNA, the CDR3 is TGTGCCAGCAGTTCCCGCCAGGGGGCAACTAATGAAAAACTGTTTTTT. Translated: CASSSRQGATNEKLFF.

As concerns this clonotype: A junction end diverges from the germline sequence, so it may reflect a read error. This chain joins TRBV24-1 and TRBJ2-3; D remains unclear. Per the germline V gene, CDR1 is KGHDR and CDR2 is SFDVKD. This CDR3 contains 12 residues. Written as DNA, the CDR3 is TGTGCCACCAGTGATTTACCGTTTGCTAAGTTCTTC. This translates into CATSDLPFAKFF.

A few counts support this clonotype. This is likely a read error, given that the CDR3 carries no conserved phenylalanine or tryptophan at its end. The limits of the CDR3 on the DNA are not certain, so only TCRdb's listed CDR3 is given. The rearrangement links TRBV29-1 to TRBJ2-5; the table's TRBD1 call for D was not verified on the DNA. Both ends counted, the CDR3 spans 8 residues. CDR1 and CDR2 from the germline V gene are SQVTM and ANQGSEA. CDR3 in amino acids: CSVVCPST.

The table lists this clonotype with a few counts. This rearrangement joins TRBV14 to TRBJ2-5, with 11 bases matching TRBD2. Trimming removed 4 bases from V and 4 bases from J; junction bases left unmatched: 8. The germline CDR1 and CDR2 sequences are SGHDN and FVKESK. CDR3 length: 16 residues. Here the CDR3 DNA reads TGTGCCAGCAGCCCGCCCCGACTAGCGGGAAGAGAGACCCAGTACTTC. It is translated as CASSPPRLAGRETQYF.

The V call is TRBV27, the J call TRBJ1-2; D perhaps matches TRBD1 (5 bases). The V end lost 0 bases, the J end lost 4 bases, and 18 bases lay between the germline ends. Germline V gene data show CDR1 as MNHEY and CDR2 as SMNVEV (reference sequence). The CDR3 has 17 amino acids. The CDR3 is CASSLSGRAGGFYGYTF. CDR3 nucleotides: TGTGCCAGCAGTTTATCCGGTAGGGCTGGGGGTTTCTATGGCTACACCTTC.

This clonotype showed up just a few times. The J gene is TRBJ2-1, the V gene TRBV27; 11 bases match TRBD2. The germline V gene has CDR1 MNHEY and CDR2 SMNVEV (reference sequence). Germline trimming cut 3 bases from V and 5 bases from J; bases unmatched to any gene: 9. CDR3 size: 17 residues. CDR3 sequence (DNA): TGTGCCAGCAGTTTTGGTAGTGGACTAGCGGGCCACAATGAGCAGTTCTTC. This gives the protein CASSFGSGLAGHNEQFF.

This chain uses TRBV7-3 with TRBJ2-3, with 7 bases that match TRBD2. The CDR3 spans 15 residues. In germline, CDR1 is SGHTA, CDR2 FQGTGA. V lost 4 bases and J lost 3; bases outside the gene matches: 7. The CDR3 DNA sequence: TGTGCCAGCAGCTCCTGGGGCGGGAGAACAGATACGCAGTATTTT. Amino acids: CASSSWGGRTDTQYF.